The sequence of this T cell receptor beta chain was determined in a study of blood T cell repertoires in COVID-19. The wider study: The United States, Italy and Spain were the sources of the acute and convalescent COVID-19 samples. T cells, B-cell-depleted T cells, or PBMCs supplied cDNA or gDNA.

The germline gives CDR1 MNHEY, CDR2 SVGAGI. V was pared by 2 bases and J by 7 bases, with 10 bases between. The CDR3 covers 13 residues. Authors' analysis steps: Amplification from reference gene primers served as the basis for estimated nucleated cell counts. Measured with immunoSEQ multiplex PCR; TCRdb has only the in-frame clones, and not every one. From that table come the V and J calls and clone size; the DNA was used to work out D and trimming. The sample has 130,000 or so clones, 75% to 90% seen once; the top ten hold about a sixth. This chain uses TRBV6-5 with TRBJ2-3; D might be TRBD2 (6 bases). The source of this sequence is a woman aged 45 to 65 who had recovered from COVID-19. Sequencing was done on a sample of peripheral blood. CDR3 bases: TGTGCCAGCAGTTACGGGGAGGAAAATACGCAGTATTTT. Its protein product is CASSYGEENTQYF.